These 31 T cell receptor beta chains were all obtained from the same sample, sequenced in a study of cytomegalovirus exposure and HLA in healthy donors. This PCR relied on a set of 60 Vbeta primers and 13 Jbeta primers. Assay used: immunoSEQ multiplex PCR; TCRdb lists only in-frame clones, some missing. The data hold around 120,000 clones, with around 80% observed a single time. The sample consisted of PBMCs. The source of these receptors is a female donor in good health and CMV-seropositive.

The genes are TRBV27 and TRBJ2-7, with 7 bases aligning to TRBD1. This CDR3 comprises 14 residues. Germline assignment: CDR1 MNHEY and CDR2 SMNVEV (reference sequence). With 4 bases clipped from V and 3 bases from J, the junction kept 6 bases outside the gene matches. CDR3 sequence: CASSYRDSLYEQYF. In nucleotides, the CDR3 is TGTGCCAGCAGTTACCGGGACAGTCTCTACGAGCAGTACTTC.

This chain links TRBV30 with TRBJ1-5; perhaps TRBD1 as D (5 bases). V was shortened by 8 bases and J by 2 bases, with 16 bases between the two germline ends. The CDR3 is made up of 14 amino acids. CDR1 is GTSNPN and CDR2 is SVGIG in the germline V gene (reference sequence). Here the CDR3 reads CAGSQGTGNQPQHF. For the CDR3, the DNA is TGTGCCGGGTCGCAGGGTACGGGCAATCAGCCCCAGCATTTT.

This chain uses TRBV5-1 with TRBJ2-5; 7 bases are a match to TRBD1. Looked up from germline, CDR1 is SGHRS and CDR2 is YFSETQ. V shed 5 bases, J shed 1 base, and the junction held 5 bases outside the gene matches. The CDR3 extends over 14 amino acids. CDR3 nucleotide sequence: TGCGCCAGCAGGCATGACAGGGCCCAAGAGACCCAGTACTTC. Protein sequence: CASRHDRAQETQYF.

V and J are TRBV11-2 and TRBJ2-7; 7 positions agree with TRBD2. CDR1 SGHAT and CDR2 FQNNGV come from the germline V gene. J was trimmed by 5 bases and V by 2 bases; bases with no gene match: 9. This CDR3 contains 15 residues. In nucleotides, the CDR3 is TGTGCCAGCAGCTTATATTTCGTGGGGGGGGACGAGCAGTACTTC. Amino acids: CASSLYFVGGDEQYF. The variable domain in full, completed from reference TRBV11-2 and TRBJ2-7, reads EAGVAQSPRYKIIEKRQSVAFWCNPISGHATLYWYQQILGQGPKLLIQFQNNGVVDDSQLPKDRFSAERLKGVDSTLKIQPAKLEDSAVYLCASSLYFVGGDEQYFGPGTRLTVT.

This clone came up once. This chain links TRBV5-1 with TRBJ2-2; D is uncertain. The CDR3 runs to 13 residues. V was shortened by 0 bases and J by 4 bases, with 4 bases between the two germline ends. Germline V gene sequence: CDR1 SGHRS, CDR2 YFSETQ. CDR3 protein: CASSLAITGELFF. CDR3 coding DNA: TGCGCCAGCAGCTTGGCAATCACCGGGGAGCTGTTTTTT. The full variable domain, in which reference TRBV5-1 and TRBJ2-2 provide the parts outside the CDR3, is KAGVTQTPRYLIKTRGQQVTLSCSPISGHRSVSWYQQTPGQGLQFLFEYFSETQRNKGNFPGRFSGRQFSNSRSEMNVSTLELGDSALYLCASSLAITGELFFGEGSRLTVL.

J is TRBJ1-1 and V is TRBV6-1; TRBD1 might be the D (5 bases). CDR3 length: 13 residues. V shed 2 bases and J shed 5 bases, with 9 bases lying between them. The germline V gene encodes CDR1 MNHNS and CDR2 SASEGT. The CDR3 sequence: CASSERRGTEAFF. In nucleotides, the CDR3 is TGTGCCAGCAGTGAACGCCGGGGGACTGAAGCTTTCTTT.

In its sample, this clone was seen a few times. The V gene is TRBV2, the J gene TRBJ2-7, with TRBD2 identical over 8 bases. V lost 4 bases, J lost 1 base, and 6 bases stayed unmatched. Germline V gene data show CDR1 as SNHLY and CDR2 as FYNNEI. The CDR3 runs 15 residues. Here the CDR3 DNA reads TGTGCCAGCAGTGCGACTAGCGCTACTTCCTACGAGCAGTACTTC. Its protein product is CASSATSATSYEQYF. Full variable domain (rest looked up from reference TRBV2 and TRBJ2-7): EPEVTQTPSHQVTQMGQEVILRCVPISNHLYFYWYRQILGQKVEFLVSFYNNEISEKSEIFDDQFSVERPDGSNFTLKIRSTKLEDSAMYFCASSATSATSYEQYFGPGTRLTVT.

This sequence joins TRBV28 and TRBJ2-7, with 7 bases that match TRBD2. V trimming: 3 bases; J trimming: 1 base; junction bases outside the gene matches: 6. Germline V gives CDR1 MDHEN, CDR2 SYDVKM. The CDR3 has 15 residues. This CDR3 reads CASSFGGTKSYEQYF. DNA of the CDR3: TGTGCCAGCAGTTTCGGAGGGACTAAATCCTACGAGCAGTACTTC. Looking up the rest from reference TRBV28 and TRBJ2-7 gives the full variable domain: DVKVTQSSRYLVKRTGEKVFLECVQDMDHENMFWYRQDPGLGLRLIYFSYDVKMKEKGDIPEGYSVSREKKERFSLILESASTNQTSMYLCASSFGGTKSYEQYFGPGTRLTVT.

The chain joins TRBV28 to TRBJ2-3; TRBD2 might be the D (6 bases). Germline loops: CDR1 MDHEN, CDR2 SYDVKM. The CDR3 spans 16 residues. Trimming left V 1 base short and J 0 bases short, with 11 bases between. The CDR3 bases are TGTGCCAGCAGTTTATCCGGGACTGCTAGCACAGATACGCAGTATTTT. This gives the protein CASSLSGTASTDTQYF.

The gene calls are TRBV30 and TRBJ2-5; D may be TRBD1 (6 bases). This CDR3 comprises 12 residues. CDR1 is GTSNPN and CDR2 is SVGIG in the germline V gene (reference sequence). With 5 bases removed from V and 8 bases from J, the gap between germline ends came to 15 bases. The CDR3 DNA sequence: TGTGCCTGGGGGGGCTCACAAGTTACCCAGTACTTC. Translation: CAWGGSQVTQYF.

The V and J genes are TRBV5-1 and TRBJ1-2; TRBD1 aligns across 7 bases. The CDR3 is 13 amino acids. J was trimmed by 8 bases and V by 6 bases; bases with no gene match: 10. The germline V gene has CDR1 SGHRS and CDR2 YFSETQ. CDR3 in amino acids: CASKEGQREGYTF. For the CDR3, the DNA is TGCGCCAGCAAAGAGGGACAGCGCGAGGGCTACACCTTC.

The rearrangement uses TRBV19 and TRBJ1-2; no clear D. The germline V gene encodes CDR1 LNHDA and CDR2 SQIVND (reference sequence). Trimming pared 3 bases from V and 3 bases from J, leaving 8 bases between. The CDR3 is 13 amino acids. This chain's CDR3 is CASSIDTYYGYTF. CDR3 nucleotides: TGTGCCAGTAGTATCGACACCTACTATGGCTACACCTTC.

J is TRBJ2-7 and V is TRBV28; 9 bases are a match to TRBD1. Germline V lookup: CDR1 MDHEN, CDR2 SYDVKM. V lost 5 bases, J lost 3 bases, and 14 bases stayed unmatched. This CDR3 spans 17 amino acids. The CDR3 DNA follows: TGTGCCAGCAGTCTAGGGGGGACAGGGACCTTATACTACGAGCAGTACTTC. It yields the protein CASSLGGTGTLYYEQYF.

The rearrangement uses TRBV5-8 and TRBJ1-4; perhaps TRBD1 as D (5 bases). Germline CDR1 SGHTS, CDR2 YDEGEE. The V gene lost 0 bases and the J gene lost 8 bases, with 14 bases spanning the gap. The CDR3 is made up of 15 amino acids. The CDR3 nucleotides are TGTGCCAGCAGCTTGGTGGGAGGGACGGAGGAAAAACTGTTTTTT. Translation: CASSLVGGTEEKLFF. Based on the CDR3 plus reference TRBV5-8 and TRBJ1-4, the full variable domain is EAGVTQSPTHLIKTRGQQATLRCSPISGHTSVYWYQQALGLGLQFLLWYDEGEERNRGNFPPRFSGRQFPNYSSELNVNALELEDSALYLCASSLVGGTEEKLFFGSGTQLSVL.

The chain joins TRBV7-8 to TRBJ2-1; TRBD2 matches at 7 bases. The CDR3 extends over 16 amino acids. J lost 6 bases, V lost 5 bases, and 13 bases had no gene match. The germline V gene encodes CDR1 SGHVS and CDR2 FQNEAQ. DNA for the CDR3: TGTGCCAGCAGCCCTTCCGCGGGAGCAGTACGCAATGAGCAGTTCTTC. Translating it yields CASSPSAGAVRNEQFF. Looking up the rest from reference TRBV7-8 and TRBJ2-1 gives the full variable domain: GAGVSQSPRYKVAKRGQDVALRCDPISGHVSLFWYQQALGQGPEFLTYFQNEAQLDKSGLPSDRFFAERPEGSVSTLKIQRTQQEDSAVYLCASSPSAGAVRNEQFFGPGTRLTVL.

The chain recombines TRBV30 with TRBJ2-3, with 12 bases aligning to TRBD2. The trim removed 1 base at V and 2 bases at J, leaving 16 bases unmatched. The CDR3 extends over 20 amino acids. Germline V gene lookup returns CDR1 GTSNPN and CDR2 SVGIG (reference sequence). CDR3 sequence reads: CAWSGNRGLAGRSVTDTQYF. The CDR3, as DNA: TGTGCCTGGAGTGGTAACAGGGGACTAGCGGGCCGTTCCGTCACAGATACGCAGTATTTT.

This chain uses TRBV19 with TRBJ1-5; TRBD1 agrees at 10 bases. The CDR3 is made up of 15 amino acids. Looked up from germline, CDR1 is LNHDA and CDR2 is SQIVND (reference sequence). Germline trimming cut 8 bases from V and 2 bases from J; bases unmatched to any gene: 6. CDR3 nucleotide sequence: TGTGCCAGTGGAAGGGGGACAGGGGGCAATCAGCCCCAGCATTTT. Its protein is CASGRGTGGNQPQHF. Full variable domain (missing parts from reference TRBV19 and TRBJ1-5): DGGITQSPKYLFRKEGQNVTLSCEQNLNHDAMYWYRQDPGQGLRLIYYSQIVNDFQKGDIAEGYSVSREKKESFPLTVTSAQKNPTAFYLCASGRGTGGNQPQHFGDGTRLSIL.

The gene calls are TRBV4-1 and TRBJ2-1; 13 bases line up with TRBD2. The germline gives CDR1 MGHRA, CDR2 YSYEKL. The CDR3 totals 17 residues. V trimming: 1 base; J trimming: 9 bases; junction bases outside the gene matches: 9. This CDR3 reads CASSQVTSGGAHTEQFF. CDR3 coding DNA: TGCGCCAGCAGCCAAGTAACTAGCGGGGGGGCCCACACTGAGCAGTTCTTC.

V usage is TRBV28 and J usage is TRBJ2-1, with 14 bases aligning to TRBD2. The CDR3 consists of 16 residues. Germline assignment: CDR1 MDHEN and CDR2 SYDVKM. V shed 6 bases, J shed 6 bases, and the junction held 7 bases outside the gene matches. The CDR3 DNA follows: TGTGCCAGCAGGCAGGGACTAGCGGGAGCTGGCAATGAGCAGTTCTTC. Its translation: CASRQGLAGAGNEQFF.

The chain is built from TRBV13 and TRBJ2-5; 9 nucleotides align to TRBD2. J was trimmed by 5 bases and V by 1 base; bases with no gene match: 8. CDR1 is PRHDT, CDR2 FYEKMQ, per germline (reference sequence). CDR3 length: 16 amino acids. CDR3 DNA sequence: TGTGCCAGCAGCTTAGAGGGCGGGGGGGCTCTTGAGACCCAGTACTTC. Protein: CASSLEGGGALETQYF.

This clone showed up just a few times. The V gene is TRBV6-6, the J gene TRBJ2-5; 8 bases agree with TRBD1. This CDR3 comprises 16 residues. The J segment lost 6 bases and the V segment lost 7 bases, leaving 16 bases of the junction unmatched. CDR1 and CDR2 from the germline V gene are MNHNY and SVGAGI (reference sequence). CDR3 residues: CASKTSDRGTIKTQYF. DNA for the CDR3: TGTGCCAGCAAGACAAGTGACAGGGGTACGATAAAGACCCAGTACTTC.

This rearrangement joins TRBV6-6 to TRBJ1-3; TRBD1 matches 8 bases. Germline V gene lookup returns CDR1 MNHNY and CDR2 SVGAGI (reference sequence). The CDR3 is 16 amino acids. Trimming removed 7 bases from V and 2 bases from J; junction bases left unmatched: 10. The CDR3 region is CASTQVGTGAGNTIYF. DNA of the CDR3: TGTGCCAGCACCCAAGTCGGGACAGGTGCTGGAAACACCATATATTTT.

The chain recombines TRBV6-4 with TRBJ1-6; 9 bases match TRBD1. The germline V gene has CDR1 MRHNA and CDR2 SNTAGT. This CDR3 has 14 amino acids. With 4 bases clipped from V and 10 bases from J, the junction kept 5 bases outside the gene matches. CDR3 residues: CASSVNRGQSPLHF. The CDR3, as DNA: TGTGCCAGCAGTGTAAACAGGGGGCAATCACCCCTCCACTTT.

The rearrangement uses TRBV5-1 and TRBJ1-6, with 10 bases identical to TRBD1. CDR1 is SGHRS and CDR2 is YFSETQ in the germline V gene. The junction had 5 bases not matched to a gene; V was cut back by 0 bases and J by 8 bases. The CDR3 sequence is 16 residues long. The CDR3 protein is CASSLGQGARDSPLHF. The CDR3 DNA is TGCGCCAGCAGCTTGGGACAGGGGGCAAGGGATTCACCCCTCCACTTT.

In this sample, this clone turned up a few times. CDR3 in DNA: TGTGCCATCAGTGTACAGGGAATTGATGGCTACACCTTC. Its protein product is CAISVQGIDGYTF. This sequence joins TRBV10-3 and TRBJ1-2, with a tentative D call TRBD1 (6 bases). This CDR3 spans 13 amino acids. CDR1 is ENHRY and CDR2 is SYGVKD in the germline V gene. Trimming cost V 4 bases and J 6 bases, with 12 bases left between them.

This clone was counted between two and nine times. V and J are TRBV6-6 and TRBJ2-3; a possible D gene is TRBD1 (6 bases). CDR3 length: 14 amino acids. In germline, CDR1 is MNHNY, CDR2 SVGAGI (reference sequence). The V gene lost 6 bases and the J gene lost 2 bases, with 12 bases spanning the gap. This CDR3 is CASRTGYDTDTQYF. The CDR3 nucleotides are TGTGCCAGCAGAACAGGGTACGACACAGATACGCAGTATTTT.

The chain recombines TRBV29-1 with TRBJ2-1, with TRBD2 identical over 9 bases. V shed 8 bases, J shed 5 bases, and the junction held 10 bases outside the gene matches. Germline CDR1 is SQVTM and CDR2 is ANQGSEA. The CDR3 covers 14 residues. CDR3 region: CSISRLAENNEQFF. CDR3 DNA sequence: TGCAGCATTTCCCGACTAGCGGAAAACAATGAGCAGTTCTTC.

The genes are TRBV7-9 and TRBJ2-1; 10 bases fit TRBD2. In germline, CDR1 is SEHNR, CDR2 FQNEAQ (reference sequence). This CDR3 contains 18 residues. The trim removed 0 bases at V and 2 bases at J, leaving 7 bases unmatched. For the CDR3, the DNA is TGTGCCAGCAGCTTAGCGCTAGGGCTAGCGGGGGCCTACAATGAGCAGTTCTTC. Its translation: CASSLALGLAGAYNEQFF. Looking up the rest from reference TRBV7-9 and TRBJ2-1 gives the full variable domain: DTGVSQNPRHKITKRGQNVTFRCDPISEHNRLYWYRQTLGQGPEFLTYFQNEAQLEKSRLLSDRFSAERPKGSFSTLEIQRTEQGDSAMYLCASSLALGLAGAYNEQFFGPGTRLTVL.

This chain joins TRBV7-2 and TRBJ2-5, with 9 bases aligning to TRBD1. Germline trimming cut 2 bases from V and 3 bases from J; bases unmatched to any gene: 10. CDR3 length: 17 residues. The germline gives CDR1 SGHTA, CDR2 FQGNSA. The CDR3 loop reads CASSLSHPGTGKETQYF. The DNA for the CDR3 is TGTGCCAGCAGCTTATCCCACCCCGGGACAGGGAAAGAGACCCAGTACTTC.

The chain carries TRBV19 and TRBJ1-5; D may be TRBD1 (5 bases). Germline CDR1 LNHDA, CDR2 SQIVND (reference sequence). V was cut by 3 bases and J by 7 bases, with 10 bases left in between. CDR3 length: 13 residues. The CDR3 region has the DNA TGTGCCAGTAGTATGATGGAGGGGCAGCCCCAGCATTTT. Translating it yields CASSMMEGQPQHF.

This rearrangement joins TRBV4-3 to TRBJ2-1, with 11 bases aligning to TRBD2. V lost 0 bases to trimming and J lost 12 bases; unmatched junction nucleotides: 10. Per germline, CDR1 LGHNA and CDR2 YSLEER. There are 16 residues in the CDR3. The CDR3 region is CASSQERLAGGPGQFF. In DNA, the CDR3 is TGCGCCAGCAGCCAAGAGCGGCTAGCGGGGGGTCCTGGGCAGTTCTTC.